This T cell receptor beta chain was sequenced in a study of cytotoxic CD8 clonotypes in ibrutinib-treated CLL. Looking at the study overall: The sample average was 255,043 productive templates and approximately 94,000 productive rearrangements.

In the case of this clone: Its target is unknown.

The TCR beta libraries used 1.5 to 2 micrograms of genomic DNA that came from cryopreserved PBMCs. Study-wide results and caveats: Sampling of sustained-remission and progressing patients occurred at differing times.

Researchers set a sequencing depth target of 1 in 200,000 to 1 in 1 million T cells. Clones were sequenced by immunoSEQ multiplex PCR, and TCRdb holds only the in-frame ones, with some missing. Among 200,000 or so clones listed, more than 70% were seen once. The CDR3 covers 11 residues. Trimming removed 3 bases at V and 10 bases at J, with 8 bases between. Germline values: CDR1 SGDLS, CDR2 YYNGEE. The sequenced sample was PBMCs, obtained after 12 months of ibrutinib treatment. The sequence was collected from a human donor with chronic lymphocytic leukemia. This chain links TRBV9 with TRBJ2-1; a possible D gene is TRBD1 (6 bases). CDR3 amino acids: CASSEGVEQFF. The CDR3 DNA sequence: TGTGCCAGCAGCGAGGGGGTAGAGCAGTTCTTC.